One T cell receptor beta chain is described in this entry. What it binds is not known. Using a J-beta primer mix together with a sample-barcoded 5' primer, a second PCR was run for 7 to 11 cycles. MiXCR, run by TCRdb on the 5' RACE reads, gives a single entry per CDR3 protein. The sample shows almost 1 million distinct CDR3 sequences, roughly 51% of them seen only once. The data derive from a study of blood T cells in healthy people across ages. Study outcomes and limitations: Per million T cells, TCR beta diversity dropped about linearly as age rose.

V shed 1 base and J 6 bases; nucleotides not matched to a gene: 10. This CDR3 comprises 16 residues. Germline V CDR1 and CDR2: SGHAT, FQNNGV. This TCR was sampled from an older woman in good health. The rearrangement links TRBV11-2 to TRBJ2-7; 9 nucleotides match TRBD2. The material sequenced was blood. Here the CDR3 DNA reads TGTGCCAGCAGCTTAGGTCATAGCGGGAGTAGCGGCGAGCAGTACTTC. Translated: CASSLGHSGSSGEQYF.